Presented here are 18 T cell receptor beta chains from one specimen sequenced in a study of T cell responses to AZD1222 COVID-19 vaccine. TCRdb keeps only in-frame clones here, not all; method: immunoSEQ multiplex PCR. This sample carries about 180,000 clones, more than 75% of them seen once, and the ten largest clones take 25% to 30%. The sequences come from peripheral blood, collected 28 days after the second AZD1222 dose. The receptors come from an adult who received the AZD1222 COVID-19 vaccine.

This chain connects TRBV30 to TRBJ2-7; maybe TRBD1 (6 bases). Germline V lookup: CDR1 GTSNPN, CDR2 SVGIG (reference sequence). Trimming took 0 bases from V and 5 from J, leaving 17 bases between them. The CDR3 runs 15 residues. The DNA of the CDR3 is TGTGCCTGGAGTGTTCTGTTGGACAGACGGGACGAGCAGTACTTC. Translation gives CAWSVLLDRRDEQYF.

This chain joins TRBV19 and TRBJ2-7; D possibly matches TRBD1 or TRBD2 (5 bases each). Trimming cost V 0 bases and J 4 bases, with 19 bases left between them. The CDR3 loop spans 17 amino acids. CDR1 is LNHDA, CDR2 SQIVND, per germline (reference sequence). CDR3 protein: CASSIDPPTPGRYEQYF. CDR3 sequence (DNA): TGTGCCAGTAGTATAGATCCACCGACTCCGGGACGGTACGAGCAGTACTTC.

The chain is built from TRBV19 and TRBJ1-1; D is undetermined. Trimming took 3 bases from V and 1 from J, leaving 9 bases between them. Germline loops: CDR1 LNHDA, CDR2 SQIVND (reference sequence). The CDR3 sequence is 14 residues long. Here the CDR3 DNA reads TGTGCCAGTAGTATCAGTCCTGAGAACACTGAAGCTTTCTTT. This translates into CASSISPENTEAFF. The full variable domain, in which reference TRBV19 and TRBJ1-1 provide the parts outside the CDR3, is DGGITQSPKYLFRKEGQNVTLSCEQNLNHDAMYWYRQDPGQGLRLIYYSQIVNDFQKGDIAEGYSVSREKKESFPLTVTSAQKNPTAFYLCASSISPENTEAFFGQGTRLTVV.

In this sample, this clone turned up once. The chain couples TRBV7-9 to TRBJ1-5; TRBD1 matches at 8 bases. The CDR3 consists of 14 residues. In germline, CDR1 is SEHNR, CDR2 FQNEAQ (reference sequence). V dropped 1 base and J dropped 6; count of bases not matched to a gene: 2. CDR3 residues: CASSLGQGFQPQHF. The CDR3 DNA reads TGTGCCAGCAGCTTAGGACAGGGGTTTCAGCCCCAGCATTTT. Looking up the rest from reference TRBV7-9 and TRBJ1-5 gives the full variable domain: DTGVSQNPRHKITKRGQNVTFRCDPISEHNRLYWYRQTLGQGPEFLTYFQNEAQLEKSRLLSDRFSAERPKGSFSTLEIQRTEQGDSAMYLCASSLGQGFQPQHFGDGTRLSIL.

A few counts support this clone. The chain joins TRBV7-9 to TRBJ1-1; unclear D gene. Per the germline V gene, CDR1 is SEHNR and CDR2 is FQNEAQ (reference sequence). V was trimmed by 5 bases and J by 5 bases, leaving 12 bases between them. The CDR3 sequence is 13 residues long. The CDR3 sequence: CASSTPAWTEAFF. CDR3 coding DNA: TGTGCCAGCAGCACCCCAGCTTGGACTGAAGCTTTCTTT.

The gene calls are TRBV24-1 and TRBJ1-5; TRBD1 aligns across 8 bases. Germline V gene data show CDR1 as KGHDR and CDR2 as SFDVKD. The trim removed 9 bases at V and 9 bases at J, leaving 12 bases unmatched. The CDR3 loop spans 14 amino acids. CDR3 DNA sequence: TGTGCCACCCAAGGACAGGGAATACCAGGGCCCCAGCATTTT. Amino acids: CATQGQGIPGPQHF.

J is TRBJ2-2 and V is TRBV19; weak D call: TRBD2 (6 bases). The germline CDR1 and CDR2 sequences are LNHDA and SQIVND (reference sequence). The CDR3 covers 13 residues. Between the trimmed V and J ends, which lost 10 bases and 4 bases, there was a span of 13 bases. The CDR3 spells CAIGGAGTGELFF. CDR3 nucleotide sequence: TGTGCCATAGGAGGGGCCGGCACCGGGGAGCTGTTTTTT.

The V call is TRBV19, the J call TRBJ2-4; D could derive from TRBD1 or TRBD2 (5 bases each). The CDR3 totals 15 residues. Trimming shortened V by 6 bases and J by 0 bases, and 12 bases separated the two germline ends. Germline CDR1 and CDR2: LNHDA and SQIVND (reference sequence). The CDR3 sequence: CASSHGTLAKNIQYF. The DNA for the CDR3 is TGTGCCAGTAGCCATGGGACCTTAGCCAAAAACATTCAGTACTTC.

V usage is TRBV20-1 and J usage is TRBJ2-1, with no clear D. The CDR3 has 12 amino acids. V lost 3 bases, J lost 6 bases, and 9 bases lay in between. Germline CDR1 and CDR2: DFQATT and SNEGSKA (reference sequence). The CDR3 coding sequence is TGCAGTGCTAGTGCGCGGCGCAATGAGCAGTTCTTC. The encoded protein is CSASARRNEQFF.

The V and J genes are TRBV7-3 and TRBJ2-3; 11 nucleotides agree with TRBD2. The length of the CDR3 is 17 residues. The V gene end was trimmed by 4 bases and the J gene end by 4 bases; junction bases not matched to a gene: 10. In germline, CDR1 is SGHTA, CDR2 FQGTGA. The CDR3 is CASSSLGLAGGADTQYF. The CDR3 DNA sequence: TGTGCCAGCAGCTCACTCGGACTAGCGGGTGGCGCAGATACGCAGTATTTT. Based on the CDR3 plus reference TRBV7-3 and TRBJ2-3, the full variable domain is GAGVSQTPSNKVTEKGKYVELRCDPISGHTALYWYRQSLGQGPEFLIYFQGTGAADDSGLPNDRFFAVRPEGSVSTLKIQRTERGDSAVYLCASSSLGLAGGADTQYFGPGTRLTVL.

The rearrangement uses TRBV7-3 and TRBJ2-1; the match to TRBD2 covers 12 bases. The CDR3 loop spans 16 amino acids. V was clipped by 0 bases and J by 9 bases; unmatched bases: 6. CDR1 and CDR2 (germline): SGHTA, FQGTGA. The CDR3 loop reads CASSLTGLAGFSEQFF. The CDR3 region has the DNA TGTGCCAGCAGCTTAACAGGACTAGCGGGATTTAGTGAGCAGTTCTTC.

CDR3 DNA sequence: TGTGCCAGCTCCCCGCCGGGGGGGGCTCAGTCACCCCTCCACTTT. The encoded protein is CASSPPGGAQSPLHF. The V gene is TRBV25-1, the J gene TRBJ1-6; possibly TRBD1 for D (6 bases). CDR3 size: 15 residues. Trimming left V 8 bases short and J 10 bases short, with 21 bases between. CDR1 MGHDK and CDR2 SYGVNS come from the germline V gene.

As DNA, the CDR3 is TGTGCCAGTGGGGCAGGGGGTAAAGCTAACTATGGCTACACCTTC. Protein sequence: CASGAGGKANYGYTF. The J gene is TRBJ1-2, the V gene TRBV19, with 7 bases identical to TRBD1. This CDR3 has 15 amino acids. Germline CDR1 and CDR2: LNHDA and SQIVND (reference sequence). Losses at the gene ends were 8 bases for V and 0 bases for J; bases not matched to a gene: 9.

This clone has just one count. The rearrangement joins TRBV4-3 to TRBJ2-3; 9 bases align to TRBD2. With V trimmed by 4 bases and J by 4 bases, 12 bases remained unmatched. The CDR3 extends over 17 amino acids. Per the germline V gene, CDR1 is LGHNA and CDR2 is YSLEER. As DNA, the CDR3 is TGCGCCAGCAGCCGAGTGGGCGGGAGGGCCGCCGCAGATACGCAGTATTTT. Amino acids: CASSRVGGRAAADTQYF.

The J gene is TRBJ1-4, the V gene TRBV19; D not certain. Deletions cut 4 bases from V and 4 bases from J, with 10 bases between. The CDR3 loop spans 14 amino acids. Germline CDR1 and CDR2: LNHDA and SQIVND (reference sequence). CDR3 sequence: CASSRFQNNEKLFF. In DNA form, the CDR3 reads TGTGCCAGTAGTAGGTTCCAGAATAATGAAAAACTGTTTTTT. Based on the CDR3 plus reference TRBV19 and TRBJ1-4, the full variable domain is DGGITQSPKYLFRKEGQNVTLSCEQNLNHDAMYWYRQDPGQGLRLIYYSQIVNDFQKGDIAEGYSVSREKKESFPLTVTSAQKNPTAFYLCASSRFQNNEKLFFGSGTQLSVL.

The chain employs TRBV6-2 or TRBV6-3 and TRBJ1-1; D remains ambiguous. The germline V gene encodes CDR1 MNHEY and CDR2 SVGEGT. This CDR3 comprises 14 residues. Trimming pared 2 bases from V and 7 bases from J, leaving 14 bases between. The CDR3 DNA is TGTGCCAGCAGTTACGGGGTTTTCTACGGTGAAGCTTTCTTT. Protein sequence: CASSYGVFYGEAFF.

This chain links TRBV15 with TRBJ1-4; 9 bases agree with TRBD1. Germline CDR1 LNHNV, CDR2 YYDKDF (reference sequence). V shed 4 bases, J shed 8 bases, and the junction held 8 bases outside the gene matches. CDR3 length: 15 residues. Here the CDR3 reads CATSNPGQGHEKLFF. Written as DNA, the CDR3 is TGTGCCACCAGCAACCCGGGACAGGGTCACGAAAAACTGTTTTTT.

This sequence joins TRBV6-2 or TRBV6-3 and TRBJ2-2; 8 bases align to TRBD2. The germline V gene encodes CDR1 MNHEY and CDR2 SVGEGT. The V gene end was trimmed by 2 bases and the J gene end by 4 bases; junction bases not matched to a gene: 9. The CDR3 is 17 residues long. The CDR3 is CASSYAMGLEFTGELFF. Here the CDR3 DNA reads TGTGCCAGCAGTTACGCGATGGGACTAGAATTCACCGGGGAGCTGTTTTTT.